A selection of T cell receptor beta chains follows, all from one sample in a study of blood T cell repertoires in COVID-19. Sequencing used immunoSEQ multiplex PCR; TCRdb keeps in-frame clones, though not all of them. The sample lists around 230,000 clones, around 80% seen once, with about 15% in the top ten. Source material: PBMCs or T cells enriched from blood (not recorded which). The receptors stem from a man aged 35 to 55 who had recovered from COVID-19. The CDR3 runs from the conserved cysteine through the conserved F or W. Fields, in order: V gene, CDR3 protein.

TRBV3-1/TRBV3-2	CASSRGTGDGEQYF
TRBV2	CASSLSRLNQPQHF
TRBV30	CAWSVGGALTEAFF
TRBV30	CAWSGTGYGYTF
TRBV7-9	CASSLAGSGVYF
TRBV18	CASSPSSNMNTEAFF
TRBV10-3	CAISESGQQETQYF
TRBV6-1	CASSEDRGQPQHF
TRBV5-1	CASSIGQVNEKLFF
TRBV28	CASRSLNQPQHF
TRBV28	CASRVVGGGQLNRGYGYTF
TRBV4-1	CASRPRQGKSNEKLFF
TRBV5-5	CASSSVYNEQFF
TRBV9	CASSVGGTGGLTGELFF
TRBV29-1	CSHPGRANTEAFF
TRBV7-2	CASSSNSADIQYF
TRBV5-1	CASSLAGSATNEKLFF
TRBV11-2	CASSLAVNTEAFF
TRBV12-3/TRBV12-4	CASSFSSLQPQHF
TRBV5-6	CASSLAVLAVGETQYF
TRBV5-1	CASSRTGQFNQPQHF
TRBV30	CAWSQEEGFEPQHF
TRBV5-1	CASSLGSGGYSYNEQFF
TRBV25-1	CASSLTGLNTIYF
TRBV6-5	CASSYLQGVNEQFF
TRBV19	CASSYLGRSVEQYF
TRBV27	CASSLNGGSSTGELFF
TRBV18	CASSPIGTGVSEQFF
TRBV2	CASSTSSGANVLTF
TRBV7-3	CASSFTGVRTDTQYF
TRBV12-3/TRBV12-4	CASSLGSDEQFF
TRBV7-2	CASSGRQGALTEAFF
TRBV2	CANGQGRLTNVLTF
TRBV20-1	CSAPHTWPQHF
TRBV5-1	CASSAGDRYNEQFF
TRBV6-5	CASSYSLRGQLYEQYF
TRBV27	CASFGLIGTGELFF
TRBV5-5	CASSPRTGKSGDTQYF
TRBV5-1	CASSTPGLGTDTQYF
TRBV18	CASSLGQRNSPLHF
TRBV19	CASSIWAGPSYNEQFF
TRBV18	CASSPRGGKDTEAFF
TRBV7-3	CAPRTGDSPLHF
TRBV9	CASSVGVYSNTGELFF